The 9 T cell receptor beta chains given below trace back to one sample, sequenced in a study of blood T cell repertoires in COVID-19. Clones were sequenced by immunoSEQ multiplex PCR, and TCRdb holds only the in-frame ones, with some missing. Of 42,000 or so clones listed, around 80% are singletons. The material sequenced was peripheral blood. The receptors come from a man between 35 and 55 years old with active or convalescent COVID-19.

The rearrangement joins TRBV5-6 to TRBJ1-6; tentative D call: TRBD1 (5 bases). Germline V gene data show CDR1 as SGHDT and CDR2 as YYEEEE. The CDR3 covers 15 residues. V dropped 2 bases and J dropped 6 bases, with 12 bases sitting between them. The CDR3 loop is CASSFQGVINSPLHF. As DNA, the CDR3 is TGTGCCAGCAGCTTTCAAGGGGTGATTAATTCACCCCTCCACTTT.

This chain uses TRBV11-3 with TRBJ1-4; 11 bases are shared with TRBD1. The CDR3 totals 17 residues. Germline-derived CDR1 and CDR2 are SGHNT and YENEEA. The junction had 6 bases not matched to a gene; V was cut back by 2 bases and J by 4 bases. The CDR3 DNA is TGTGCCAGCAGCTTATCGGGACAGGGGGTGATTAATGAAAAACTGTTTTTT. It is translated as CASSLSGQGVINEKLFF.

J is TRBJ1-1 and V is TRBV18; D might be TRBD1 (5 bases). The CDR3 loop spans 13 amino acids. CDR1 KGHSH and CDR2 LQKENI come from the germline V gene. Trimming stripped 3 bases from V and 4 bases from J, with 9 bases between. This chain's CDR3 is CASSPGGSTEAFF. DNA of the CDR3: TGTGCCAGCTCACCGGGGGGGTCCACTGAAGCTTTCTTT. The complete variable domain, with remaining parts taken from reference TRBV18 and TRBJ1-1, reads NAGVMQNPRHLVRRRGQEARLRCSPMKGHSHVYWYRQLPEEGLKFMVYLQKENIIDESGMPKERFSAEFPKEGPSILRIQQVVRGDSAAYFCASSPGGSTEAFFGQGTRLTVV.

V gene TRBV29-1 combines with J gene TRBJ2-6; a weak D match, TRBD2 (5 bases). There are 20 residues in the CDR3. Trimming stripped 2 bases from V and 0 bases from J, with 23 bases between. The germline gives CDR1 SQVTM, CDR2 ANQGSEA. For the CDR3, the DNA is TGCAGCGTTGAAATTAAGAGGGCAGGTGAAAAGGACTCTGGGGCCAACGTCCTGACTTTC. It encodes CSVEIKRAGEKDSGANVLTF. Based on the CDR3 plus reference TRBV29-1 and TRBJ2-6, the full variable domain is SAVISQKPSRDICQRGTSLTIQCQVDSQVTMMFWYRQQPGQSLTLIATANQGSEATYESGFVIDKFPISRPNLTFSTLTVSNMSPEDSSIYLCSVEIKRAGEKDSGANVLTFGAGSRLTVL.

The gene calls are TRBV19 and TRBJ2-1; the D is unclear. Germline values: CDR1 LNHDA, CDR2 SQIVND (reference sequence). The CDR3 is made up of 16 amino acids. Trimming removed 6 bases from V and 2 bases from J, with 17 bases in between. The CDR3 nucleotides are TGTGCCAGTAGCCCCGCGGCACTTCCGACCTACAATGAGCAGTTCTTC. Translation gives CASSPAALPTYNEQFF.

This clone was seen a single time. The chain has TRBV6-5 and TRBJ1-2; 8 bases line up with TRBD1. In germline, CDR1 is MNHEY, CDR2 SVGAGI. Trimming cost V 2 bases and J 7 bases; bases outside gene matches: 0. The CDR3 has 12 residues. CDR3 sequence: CASSYDRGGYTF. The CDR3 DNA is TGTGCCAGCAGTTACGACAGGGGTGGCTACACCTTC.

Here the CDR3 reads CASSLGDRLNTEAFF. CDR3 nucleotides: TGTGCCAGCAGCTTAGGCGACAGATTGAACACTGAAGCTTTCTTT. This rearrangement joins TRBV7-9 to TRBJ1-1; perhaps TRBD1 as D (5 bases). Germline CDR1 reads SEHNR; CDR2 reads FQNEAQ (reference sequence). The CDR3 extends over 15 amino acids. Trimming took 1 base from V and 0 from J, leaving 9 bases between them.

The CDR3 DNA is TGTGCCAGCAGTGAAGGGGGGAATTCACCCCTCCACTTT. It encodes CASSEGGNSPLHF. The genes are TRBV25-1 and TRBJ1-6; TRBD1 is a possible D gene (5 bases). Per germline, CDR1 MGHDK and CDR2 SYGVNS. The CDR3 runs to 13 residues. Between the trimmed V and J ends, which lost 2 bases and 7 bases, there was a span of 6 bases.

CDR3 DNA: TGCGCCAGCAGCTTGGGACAGGGAAAAGGTCCCTACGAGCAGTACTTC. Encoded protein: CASSLGQGKGPYEQYF. The J gene is TRBJ2-7, the V gene TRBV5-1; 7 bases agree with TRBD1. The CDR3 length is 16 residues. V was clipped by 0 bases and J by 2 bases; unmatched bases: 8. Germline-derived CDR1 and CDR2 are SGHRS and YFSETQ.